Described below is a single T cell receptor beta chain sequence and its context. Antigen specificity is unknown. The source of the sample is a study of T cells after yellow fever vaccination. General study findings and limits: Only a minor proportion of clonotypes was detected across both CD4 and CD8 compartments. There was a possibility that FACS-sorted repertoires contained abundant clonotypes contaminating from the bulk population.

V shed 4 bases and J shed 5 bases, with 19 bases lying between them. Germline-derived CDR1 and CDR2 are SGHRS and YFSETQ. The CDR3 loop spans 16 amino acids. TCRdb reprocessed the 5' RACE reads via MiXCR and lists one record per CDR3 protein. The repertoire has around 320,000 distinct CDR3 sequences, roughly 8.7% of them found once; the top ten carry approximately 3.5%. The chain recombines TRBV5-1 with TRBJ1-5; perhaps TRBD1 as D (6 bases). This clonotype originated in a man aged 18 to 29 who received the YFV17D yellow fever vaccine. The sequencing used CD4+ T cells sorted from PBMCs, collected 5 days after the yellow fever booster vaccination. CDR3 nucleotide sequence: TGCGCCAGCAGCCCGGCCCCGGGGACACTTTATCAGCCCCAGCATTTT. It codes for CASSPAPGTLYQPQHF.